The rows below give T cell receptor beta chains drawn from one sample of a study of blood T cell repertoires in COVID-19. The repertoire was sequenced with immunoSEQ multiplex PCR; TCRdb's copy has only in-frame clones and lacks some. The table records around 300,000 clones, 89% of them present only once. The sequenced sample consisted of PBMCs or T cells enriched from blood (not recorded which). These receptors were taken from a woman aged 40 to 50 who had recovered from COVID-19. Both conserved end residues are part of each CDR3. A D gene is named only where the DNA matches it firmly. Clone size appears in some rows only: once, few, many, or a class for an expanded clone.

V,size,J,D,DNA,CDR3
TRBV6-4,few,TRBJ2-1,NA,TGTGCCAGCAGTCGTGGGGGGACCGGGTACAATGAGCAGTTCTTC,CASSRGGTGYNEQFF
TRBV4-1,NA,TRBJ2-1,TRBD1,TGCGCCAGCAGCCAAGACCGACAGGGGTCGAGGTCCAATGAGCAGTTCTTC,CASSQDRQGSRSNEQFF
TRBV5-1,NA,TRBJ2-5,TRBD2,TGCGCCAGCAGCTTCCTAGCGGGAGGCGGAGAGACCCAGTACTTC,CASSFLAGGGETQYF
TRBV10-1,NA,TRBJ2-5,NA,TGCGCCAGCAGGGTAAGGGGAGGCCCTTCTAGAGATGAGACCCAGTACTTC,CASRVRGGPSRDETQYF
TRBV29-1,NA,TRBJ1-2,NA,TGCAGCGTAGGACAGAAGTCTAACTATGGCTACACCTTC,CSVGQKSNYGYTF
TRBV5-5,NA,TRBJ2-2,NA,TGTGCCAGCAAGAAACGAGGGTCCTCGTGGGGCGGGGAGCTGTTTTTT,CASKKRGSSWGGELFF
TRBV5-1,NA,TRBJ1-1,NA,TGCGCCAGCAGCTCGACTCTAGCTACAGGGACTGAAGCTTTCTTT,CASSSTLATGTEAFF
TRBV5-1,NA,TRBJ2-3,NA,TGCGCCAGCAGCTTGGGGCTAGCGAGGGCAACAGATACGCAGTATTTT,CASSLGLARATDTQYF
TRBV18,NA,TRBJ2-7,TRBD1,TGTGCCAGCTCACCGAGCTATCGAACAGGGGTGGACGAGCAGTACTTC,CASSPSYRTGVDEQYF
TRBV7-8,NA,TRBJ1-2,TRBD1,TGTGCCAGCAGCGTACAATTACAGGGGGCGGGTGGCTACACCTTC,CASSVQLQGAGGYTF
TRBV15,once,TRBJ1-5,NA,TGTGCCACCAGCAGGGACAGCAATAGCAATCAGCCCCAGCATTTT,CATSRDSNSNQPQHF
TRBV6-6,NA,TRBJ1-5,TRBD1,TGTGCCAGCAGGGTCGACAGGGGGTATCAGCCCCAGCATTTT,CASRVDRGYQPQHF